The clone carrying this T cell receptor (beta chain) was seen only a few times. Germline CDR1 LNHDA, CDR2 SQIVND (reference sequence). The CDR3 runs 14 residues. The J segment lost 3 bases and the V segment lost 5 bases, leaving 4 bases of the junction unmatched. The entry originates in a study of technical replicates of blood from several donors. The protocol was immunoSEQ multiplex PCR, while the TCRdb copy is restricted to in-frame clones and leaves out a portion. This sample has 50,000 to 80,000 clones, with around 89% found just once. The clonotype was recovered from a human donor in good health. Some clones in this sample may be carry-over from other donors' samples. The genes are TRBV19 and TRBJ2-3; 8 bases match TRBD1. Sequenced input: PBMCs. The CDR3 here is CASSGQGLTDTQYF. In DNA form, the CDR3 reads TGTGCCAGTAGTGGACAGGGCTTGACAGATACGCAGTATTTT.